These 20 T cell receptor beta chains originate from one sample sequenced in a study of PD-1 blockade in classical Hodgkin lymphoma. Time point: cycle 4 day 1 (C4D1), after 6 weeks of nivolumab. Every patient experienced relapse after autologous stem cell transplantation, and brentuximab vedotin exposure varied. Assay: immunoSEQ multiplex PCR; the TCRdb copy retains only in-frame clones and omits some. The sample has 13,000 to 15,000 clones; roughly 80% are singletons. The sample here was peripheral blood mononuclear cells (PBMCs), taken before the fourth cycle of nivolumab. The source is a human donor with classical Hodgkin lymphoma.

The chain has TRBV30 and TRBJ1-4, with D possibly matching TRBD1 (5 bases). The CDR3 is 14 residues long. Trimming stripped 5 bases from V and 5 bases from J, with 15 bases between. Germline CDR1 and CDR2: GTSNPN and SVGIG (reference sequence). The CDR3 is CAWAPTDRNEKLFF. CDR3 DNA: TGTGCCTGGGCCCCGACAGATCGGAATGAAAAACTGTTTTTT.

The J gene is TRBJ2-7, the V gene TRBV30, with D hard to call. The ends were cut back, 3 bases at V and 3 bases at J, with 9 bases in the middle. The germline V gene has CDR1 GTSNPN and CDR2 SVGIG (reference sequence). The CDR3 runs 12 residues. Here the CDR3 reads CAWSDGSYEQYF. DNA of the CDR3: TGTGCCTGGAGCGACGGAAGCTACGAGCAGTACTTC. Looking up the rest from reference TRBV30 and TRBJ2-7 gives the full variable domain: SQTIHQWPATLVQPVGSPLSLECTVEGTSNPNLYWYRQAAGRGLQLLFYSVGIGQISSEVPQNLSASRPQDRQFILSSKKLLLSDSGFYLCAWSDGSYEQYFGPGTRLTVT.

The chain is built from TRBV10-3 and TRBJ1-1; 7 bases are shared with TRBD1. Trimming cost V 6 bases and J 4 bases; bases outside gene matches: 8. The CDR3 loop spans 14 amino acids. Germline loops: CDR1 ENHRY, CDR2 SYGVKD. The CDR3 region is CAIRSRGESTEAFF. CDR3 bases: TGTGCCATCAGGTCCAGGGGGGAGTCCACTGAAGCTTTCTTT.

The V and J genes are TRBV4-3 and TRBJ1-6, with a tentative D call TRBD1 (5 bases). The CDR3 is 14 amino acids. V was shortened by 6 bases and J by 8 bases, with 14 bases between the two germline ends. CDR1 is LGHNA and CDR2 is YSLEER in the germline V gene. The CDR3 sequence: CASRGDSTHSPLHF. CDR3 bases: TGCGCCAGCAGGGGAGACAGTACCCATTCACCCCTCCACTTT.

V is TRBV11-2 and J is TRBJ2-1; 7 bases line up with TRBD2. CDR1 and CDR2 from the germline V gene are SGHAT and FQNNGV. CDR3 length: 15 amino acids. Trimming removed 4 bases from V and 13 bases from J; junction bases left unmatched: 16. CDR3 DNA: TGTGCCAGCAGCTCCCCCGGGGGAGGGAAGAGGGGCCAGTTCTTC. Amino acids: CASSSPGGGKRGQFF.

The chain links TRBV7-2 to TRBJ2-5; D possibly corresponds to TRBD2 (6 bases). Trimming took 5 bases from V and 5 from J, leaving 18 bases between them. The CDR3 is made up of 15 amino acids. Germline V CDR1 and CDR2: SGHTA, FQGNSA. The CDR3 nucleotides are TGTGCCAGCAGCCCCCCCAGGGATCGGGGGGAGACCCAGTACTTC. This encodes CASSPPRDRGETQYF.

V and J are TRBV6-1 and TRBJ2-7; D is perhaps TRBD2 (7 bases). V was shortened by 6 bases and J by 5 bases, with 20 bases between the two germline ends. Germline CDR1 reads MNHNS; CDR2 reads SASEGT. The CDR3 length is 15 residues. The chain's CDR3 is CASSLLGGLVDEQYF. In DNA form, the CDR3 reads TGTGCCAGCAGCTTGCTGGGGGGGCTGGTCGACGAGCAGTACTTC.

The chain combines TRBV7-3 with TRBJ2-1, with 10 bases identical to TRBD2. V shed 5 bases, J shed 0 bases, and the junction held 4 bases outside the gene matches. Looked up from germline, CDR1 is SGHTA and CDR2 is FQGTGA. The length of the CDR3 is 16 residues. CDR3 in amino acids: CASSLLAGSSYNEQFF. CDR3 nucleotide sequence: TGTGCCAGCAGCCTACTAGCGGGGAGCTCCTACAATGAGCAGTTCTTC.

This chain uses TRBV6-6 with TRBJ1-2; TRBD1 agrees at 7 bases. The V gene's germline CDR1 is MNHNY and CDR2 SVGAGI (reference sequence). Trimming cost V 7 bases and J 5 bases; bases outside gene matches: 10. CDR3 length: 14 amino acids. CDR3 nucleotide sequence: TGTGCCAGCACTCCCGGGGAGGGGGCGTATGGCTACACCTTC. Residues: CASTPGEGAYGYTF.

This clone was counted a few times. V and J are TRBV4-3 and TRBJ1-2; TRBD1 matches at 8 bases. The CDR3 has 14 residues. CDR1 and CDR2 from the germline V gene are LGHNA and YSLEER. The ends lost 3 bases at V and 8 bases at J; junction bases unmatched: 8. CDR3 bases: TGCGCCAGCAGCCAGGACAGGGAGGCACGCGGCTACACCTTC. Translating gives CASSQDREARGYTF.

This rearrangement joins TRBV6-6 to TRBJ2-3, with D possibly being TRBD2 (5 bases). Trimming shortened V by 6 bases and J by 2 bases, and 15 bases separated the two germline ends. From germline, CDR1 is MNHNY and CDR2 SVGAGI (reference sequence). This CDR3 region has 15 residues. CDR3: CASSSRTSVTDTQYF. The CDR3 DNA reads TGTGCCAGCAGCAGCCGGACTTCCGTCACAGATACGCAGTATTTT.

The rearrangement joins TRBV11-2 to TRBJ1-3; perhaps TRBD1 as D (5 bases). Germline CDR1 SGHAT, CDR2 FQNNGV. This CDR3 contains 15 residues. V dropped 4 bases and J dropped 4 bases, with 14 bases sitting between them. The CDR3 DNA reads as TGTGCCAGCAGCTCGTCGTGGGGGAGGGGAAACACCATATATTTT. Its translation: CASSSSWGRGNTIYF.

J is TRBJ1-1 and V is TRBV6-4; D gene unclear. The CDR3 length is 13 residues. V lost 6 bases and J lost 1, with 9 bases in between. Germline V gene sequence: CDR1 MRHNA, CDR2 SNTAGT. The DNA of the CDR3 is TGTGCCAGCAGCCACGGAGAGAACACTGAAGCTTTCTTT. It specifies CASSHGENTEAFF.

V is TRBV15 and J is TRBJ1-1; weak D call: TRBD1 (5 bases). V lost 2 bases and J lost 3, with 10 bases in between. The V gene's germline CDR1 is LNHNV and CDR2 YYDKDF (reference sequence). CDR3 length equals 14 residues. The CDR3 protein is CATSRTGTHTEAFF. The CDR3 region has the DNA TGTGCCACCAGCAGAACTGGGACCCACACTGAAGCTTTCTTT.

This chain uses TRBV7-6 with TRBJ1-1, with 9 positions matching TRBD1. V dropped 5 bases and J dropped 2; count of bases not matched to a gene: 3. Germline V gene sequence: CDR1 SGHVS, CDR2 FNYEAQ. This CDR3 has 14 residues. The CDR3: CASSRDRANTEAFF. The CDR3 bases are TGTGCCAGCAGCCGGGACAGGGCAAACACTGAAGCTTTCTTT. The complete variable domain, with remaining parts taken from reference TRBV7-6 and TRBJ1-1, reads GAGVSQSPRYKVTKRGQDVALRCDPISGHVSLYWYRQALGQGPEFLTYFNYEAQQDKSGLPNDRFSAERPEGSISTLTIQRTEQRDSAMYRCASSRDRANTEAFFGQGTRLTVV.

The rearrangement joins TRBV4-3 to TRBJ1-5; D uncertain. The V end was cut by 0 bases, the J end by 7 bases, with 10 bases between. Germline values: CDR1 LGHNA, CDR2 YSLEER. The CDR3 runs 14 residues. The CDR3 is CASSQEEGRQPQHF. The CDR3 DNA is TGCGCCAGCAGCCAAGAGGAGGGCCGGCAGCCCCAGCATTTT.

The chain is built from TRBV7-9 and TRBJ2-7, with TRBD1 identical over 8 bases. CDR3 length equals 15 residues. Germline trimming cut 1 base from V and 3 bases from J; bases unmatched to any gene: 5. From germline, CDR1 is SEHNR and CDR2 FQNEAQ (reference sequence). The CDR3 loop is CASSLGQGLVYEQYF. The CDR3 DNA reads TGTGCCAGCAGCTTAGGACAGGGGTTGGTCTACGAGCAGTACTTC.

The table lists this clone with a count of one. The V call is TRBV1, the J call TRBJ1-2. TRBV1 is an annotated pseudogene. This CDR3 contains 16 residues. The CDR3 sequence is CTSSVGGLRKTYGYTF. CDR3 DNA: TGCACCAGCAGCGTTGGTGGTTTGCGAAAGACCTATGGCTACACCTTC.

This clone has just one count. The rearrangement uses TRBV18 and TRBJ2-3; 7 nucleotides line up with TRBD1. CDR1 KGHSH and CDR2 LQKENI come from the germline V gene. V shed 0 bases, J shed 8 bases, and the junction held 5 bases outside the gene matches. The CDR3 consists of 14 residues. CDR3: CASSPPGGVGTQYF. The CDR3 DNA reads TGTGCCAGCTCACCACCAGGGGGCGTCGGTACGCAGTATTTT.

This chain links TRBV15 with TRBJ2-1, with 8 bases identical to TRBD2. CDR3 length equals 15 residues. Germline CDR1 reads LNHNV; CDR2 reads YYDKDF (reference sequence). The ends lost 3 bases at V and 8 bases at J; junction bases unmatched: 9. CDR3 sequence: CATSSGGALDYEQFF. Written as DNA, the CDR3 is TGTGCCACCAGCAGCGGGGGGGCCTTGGACTATGAGCAGTTCTTC.